The 21 T cell receptor beta chains below were found in one sample sequenced in a study of T-cell memory formation after mild COVID-19. Using its own MiXCR run on the 5' RACE reads, TCRdb lists one record per CDR3 protein. This sample yields some 57,000 distinct CDR3 sequences, of which 10% to 15% are seen a single time; around a quarter belongs to the top ten. Source material: PBMCs or a T cell subset sorted from them (not recorded which). All receptors derive from a man younger than 35 who had mild COVID-19 (a few samples of this study predate the infection). Cell type and time point are not known.

This rearrangement joins TRBV4-3 to TRBJ2-5; D perhaps matches TRBD1 (6 bases). V was cut by 2 bases and J by 5 bases, with 12 bases left in between. The CDR3 spans 14 residues. Germline-derived CDR1 and CDR2 are LGHNA and YSLEER. CDR3 sequence reads: CASSQTGLRETQYF. The CDR3 coding sequence is TGCGCCAGCAGCCAAACAGGGTTGAGGGAGACCCAGTACTTC.

This clonotype has ten or more counts. The gene calls are TRBV7-2 and TRBJ2-3; a weak D match, TRBD2 (7 bases). In germline, CDR1 is SGHTA, CDR2 FQGNSA. Trimming took 7 bases from V and 2 from J, leaving 16 bases between them. The CDR3 extends over 15 amino acids. CDR3 coding DNA: TGTGCCAGCAACCCGAGGGGGGGAAACACAGATACGCAGTATTTT. Its translation: CASNPRGGNTDTQYF.

The table lists this clonotype with a few counts. The chain employs TRBV29-1 and TRBJ2-3, with TRBD2 matching 13 bases. The germline V gene has CDR1 SQVTM and CDR2 ANQGSEA. V trimming: 5 bases; J trimming: 6 bases; junction bases outside the gene matches: 11. The CDR3 totals 16 residues. For the CDR3, the DNA is TGCAGCGTTCCTCCGGGACTAGCGGGGAGATGGGATACGCAGTATTTT. This codes for CSVPPGLAGRWDTQYF.

This clonotype showed up just a few times. The chain uses TRBV6-5 and TRBJ1-1; no clear D gene. V lost 7 bases and J 8 bases, leaving 20 bases between the germline ends. This CDR3 is built from 14 residues. Germline V gives CDR1 MNHEY, CDR2 SVGAGI. CDR3 protein: CASTRGSPENEAFF. In DNA, the CDR3 is TGTGCCAGCACCAGAGGGTCCCCAGAAAACGAAGCTTTCTTT.

This clonotype was seen ten or more times. The chain employs TRBV7-9 and TRBJ2-3; the D gene could be TRBD1 or TRBD2 (6 bases each). CDR1 and CDR2 (germline): SEHNR, FQNEAQ (reference sequence). The CDR3 length is 15 residues. The V end lost 7 bases, the J end lost 2 bases, and 16 bases lay between the germline ends. CDR3 sequence reads: CASNKRGGNTDTQYF. In nucleotides, the CDR3 is TGTGCCAGCAACAAGAGAGGGGGGAACACAGATACGCAGTATTTT.

This clonotype has at least ten counts. The chain joins TRBV5-4 to TRBJ2-5, with a tentative D call TRBD1 (5 bases). The CDR3 loop spans 15 amino acids. The germline V and J ends were trimmed by 4 bases and 1 base, with 14 bases remaining between them. Germline V gives CDR1 SGHNT, CDR2 YYREEE (reference sequence). CDR3 coding DNA: TGTGCCAGCAGCGCCAGGGTTTCGAGCCAAGAGACCCAGTACTTC. Its translation is CASSARVSSQETQYF.

This clonotype was observed a handful of times. The rearrangement joins TRBV4-2 to TRBJ2-7; D not resolved. The CDR3 has 15 amino acids. Germline assignment: CDR1 LGHNA and CDR2 YNFKEQ. With 4 bases removed from V and 4 bases from J, the gap between germline ends came to 17 bases. CDR3 nucleotide sequence: TGTGCCAGCAGCCCAACCCGGCTAGTATCTTACGAGCAGTACTTC. It is translated as CASSPTRLVSYEQYF.

This clonotype was seen a handful of times. The V gene is TRBV11-1, the J gene TRBJ2-5; the D call may be TRBD1 or TRBD2 (5 bases each). The CDR3 runs to 12 residues. The germline CDR1 and CDR2 sequences are SGHAT and FQDESV (reference sequence). V was trimmed by 5 bases and J by 7 bases, leaving 11 bases between them. This CDR3 is CASSPGTGTQYF. The CDR3 coding sequence is TGTGCCAGCAGCCCTGGGACCGGGACCCAGTACTTC.

J is TRBJ2-3 and V is TRBV28; 9 bases are shared with TRBD2. CDR3 length: 15 amino acids. Germline V gives CDR1 MDHEN, CDR2 SYDVKM. The ends lost 6 bases at V and 5 bases at J; junction bases unmatched: 9. The CDR3 here is CASSPDGLALDTQYF. The CDR3 region has the DNA TGTGCCAGCAGCCCTGACGGACTAGCGCTAGATACGCAGTATTTT.

This clonotype showed up just a few times. The chain joins TRBV6-1 to TRBJ2-5; 9 nucleotides agree with TRBD1. CDR3 length equals 15 residues. Per the germline V gene, CDR1 is MNHNS and CDR2 is SASEGT. V lost 3 bases to trimming and J lost 6 bases; unmatched junction nucleotides: 8. CDR3 bases: TGTGCCAGCAGTGAGGGAACAGGGGGCCTGAAGACCCAGTACTTC. This translates into CASSEGTGGLKTQYF.

This clonotype was seen many times. The rearrangement uses TRBV5-1 and TRBJ2-1; TRBD2 aligns across 9 bases. V lost 3 bases and J lost 0; bases outside the gene matches: 7. Germline V CDR1 and CDR2: SGHRS, YFSETQ. CDR3 length equals 17 residues. This chain's CDR3 is CASSSSAGGSSYNEQFF. The DNA of the CDR3 is TGCGCCAGCAGCTCGTCAGCGGGGGGAAGCTCCTACAATGAGCAGTTCTTC. The whole variable domain, filled in from reference TRBV5-1 and TRBJ2-1, reads KAGVTQTPRYLIKTRGQQVTLSCSPISGHRSVSWYQQTPGQGLQFLFEYFSETQRNKGNFPGRFSGRQFSNSRSEMNVSTLELGDSALYLCASSSSAGGSSYNEQFFGPGTRLTVL.

This clonotype appeared many times. This chain uses TRBV29-1 with TRBJ2-1, with 8 bases that match TRBD1. CDR3 length: 15 amino acids. The V gene end was trimmed by 0 bases and the J gene end by 7 bases; junction bases not matched to a gene: 8. Germline-derived CDR1 and CDR2 are SQVTM and ANQGSEA. The CDR3 loop is CSVEDQGRGLNEQFF. CDR3 coding DNA: TGCAGCGTTGAAGATCAAGGCAGGGGGCTTAATGAGCAGTTCTTC.

This clonotype came up a few times. V is TRBV4-2 and J is TRBJ1-1; D remains ambiguous. Trimming stripped 1 base from V and 0 bases from J, with 6 bases between. CDR3 size: 14 residues. The germline V gene encodes CDR1 LGHNA and CDR2 YNFKEQ. The CDR3 nucleotides read TGTGCCAGCAGCCAAGTCCCGATGAACACTGAAGCTTTCTTT. It encodes CASSQVPMNTEAFF.

This clonotype was seen at least ten times. The chain uses TRBV19 and TRBJ2-7, with unresolved D. Trimming shortened V by 9 bases and J by 2 bases, and 17 bases separated the two germline ends. The germline gives CDR1 LNHDA, CDR2 SQIVND (reference sequence). The CDR3 sequence is 14 residues long. CDR3: CASHPMGNPYEQYF. The DNA for the CDR3 is TGTGCCAGCCACCCTATGGGGAACCCCTACGAGCAGTACTTC.

V usage is TRBV7-9 and J usage is TRBJ1-2; unclear D gene. The length of the CDR3 is 18 residues. V lost 5 bases, J lost 0 bases, and 22 bases lay in between. The germline V gene has CDR1 SEHNR and CDR2 FQNEAQ (reference sequence). CDR3 region: CASSPSGFKHRANYGYTF. Here the CDR3 DNA reads TGTGCCAGCAGCCCATCGGGCTTTAAACACAGAGCTAACTATGGCTACACCTTC.

The rearrangement joins TRBV15 to TRBJ1-5; no reliable D call. Trimming stripped 1 base from V and 9 bases from J, with 16 bases between. Germline V gene data show CDR1 as LNHNV and CDR2 as YYDKDF (reference sequence). The CDR3 totals 15 residues. The CDR3 loop reads CATSRGVADSWPQHF. In nucleotides, the CDR3 is TGTGCCACCAGCAGAGGGGTGGCGGATAGTTGGCCCCAGCATTTT. Full variable domain (missing parts from reference TRBV15 and TRBJ1-5): DAMVIQNPRYQVTQFGKPVTLSCSQTLNHNVMYWYQQKSSQAPKLLFHYYDKDFNNEADTPDNFQSRRPNTSFCFLDIRSPGLGDTAMYLCATSRGVADSWPQHFGDGTRLSIL.

This clonotype was seen only a few times. This chain joins TRBV7-9 and TRBJ1-1; no firm D call. The CDR3 spans 14 residues. Germline CDR1 and CDR2: SEHNR and FQNEAQ (reference sequence). V lost 2 bases and J lost 1, with 8 bases in between. CDR3 amino acids: CASSLQQSNTEAFF. The CDR3 DNA follows: TGTGCCAGCAGCTTACAACAGTCGAACACTGAAGCTTTCTTT.

The chain couples TRBV5-1 to TRBJ1-1, with 7 bases identical to TRBD1. Germline CDR1 is SGHRS and CDR2 is YFSETQ. Trimming removed 0 bases from V and 4 bases from J; junction bases left unmatched: 3. This CDR3 is 14 amino acids long. The chain's CDR3 is CASSLGTGSTEAFF. The CDR3 DNA reads as TGCGCCAGCAGCTTGGGGACAGGAAGCACTGAAGCTTTCTTT.

This clonotype showed up many times. The chain has TRBV4-3 and TRBJ2-2; tentative D call: TRBD2 (6 bases). Trimming took 2 bases from V and 7 from J, leaving 38 bases between them. There are 23 residues in the CDR3. Germline V gives CDR1 LGHNA, CDR2 YSLEER. CDR3 nucleotides: TGCGCCAGCAGCCAAAAATTACCCCTGGCCACCTCTCCAGGGAGGTTAACGGGCGGGGAGCTGTTTTTT. Translation: CASSQKLPLATSPGRLTGGELFF.

This clonotype was detected only a few times. The CDR3: CASSQDTHGGGDIQYF. For the CDR3, the DNA is TGTGCCAGCAGCCAAGATACCCACGGGGGGGGAGACATTCAGTACTTC. The chain links TRBV4-2 to TRBJ2-4, with 8 positions matching TRBD2. Germline CDR1 LGHNA, CDR2 YNFKEQ. This CDR3 has 16 amino acids. Trimming at V came to 0 bases and at J to 8 bases, leaving 9 bases not matched to a gene.

At least ten counts were recorded for this clonotype. This rearrangement joins TRBV5-5 to TRBJ2-1; TRBD2 matches 8 bases. The V and J ends lost 3 bases and 6 bases, in that order; junction bases with no gene match: 5. Germline lookup yields CDR1 SGHKS and CDR2 YYEKEE (reference sequence). This CDR3 has 14 residues. As DNA, the CDR3 is TGTGCCAGCAGCTCAACCCGGGGGGGCAATGAGCAGTTCTTC. Protein product: CASSSTRGGNEQFF. The full variable domain, in which reference TRBV5-5 and TRBJ2-1 provide the parts outside the CDR3, is DAGVTQSPTHLIKTRGQQVTLRCSPISGHKSVSWYQQVLGQGPQFIFQYYEKEERGRGNFPDRFSARQFPNYSSELNVNALLLGDSALYLCASSSTRGGNEQFFGPGTRLTVL.